This is a list of T cell receptor beta chains from one sample in a study of blood T cell repertoires in COVID-19. Clones were sequenced by immunoSEQ multiplex PCR, and TCRdb holds only the in-frame ones, with some missing. The profile covers around 250,000 clones, with more than 80% appearing a single time and 3% taken by the ten largest. Material: peripheral blood. The receptors come from a woman in her 30s with active or convalescent COVID-19. Both conserved end residues are part of each CDR3. The order of the fields is V gene, D gene, J gene, CDR3 length, clone size, CDR3 DNA, CDR3 protein. The D gene is left open where the match is weak. Clone size is not always given. Where it is, it says once, few, many or a class for expanded clones.

TRBV10-1	TRBD1	TRBJ2-3	16	NA	TGCGCCAGCAGTGAGGCAGGGGGCCCTCTCACAGATACGCAGTATTTT	CASSEAGGPLTDTQYF
TRBV5-4	TRBD1	TRBJ1-1	14	NA	TGTGCCAGCAGCTCTAACAGGGGGTCCACTGAAGCTTTCTTT	CASSSNRGSTEAFF
TRBV2	NA	TRBJ1-2	13	NA	TGTGCCAGCAGTGAGAGGGCGGCCTATGGCTACACCTTC	CASSERAAYGYTF
TRBV18	TRBD1	TRBJ2-1	15	once	TGTGCCAGCTCACCAGAGACAGGGGGTCCATATGAGCAGTTCTTC	CASSPETGGPYEQFF
TRBV19	TRBD2	TRBJ2-7	14	few	TGTGCCAGTAGTAAGGGAGGGATAGCCTACGAGCAGTACTTC	CASSKGGIAYEQYF
TRBV7-2	TRBD1	TRBJ2-7	13	NA	TGTGCCAGCCTGGGGACAGGCGTCGGCGAGCAGTACTTC	CASLGTGVGEQYF
TRBV7-2	TRBD2	TRBJ2-1	17	NA	TGTGCCAGCAGCCCCCGACTAGCGGGGGGACATCACAATGAGCAGTTCTTC	CASSPRLAGGHHNEQFF
TRBV9	NA	TRBJ2-1	12	once	TGTGCCAGCAGCAAAAACAGCGGGGAGCAGTTCTTC	CASSKNSGEQFF
TRBV2	TRBD1	TRBJ1-2	13	NA	TGTGCCAGCAGATCAGGGGGCGGCTATGGCTACACCTTC	CASRSGGGYGYTF
TRBV27	TRBD1	TRBJ1-1	14	NA	TGTGCCAGCAGCCCACAGGGGGCGGGAACTGAAGCTTTCTTT	CASSPQGAGTEAFF
TRBV29-1	TRBD1	TRBJ2-1	14	NA	TGCAGCGTTGAAGGGGACAGGGATTGGAATGAGCAGTTCTTC	CSVEGDRDWNEQFF
TRBV5-4	TRBD1	TRBJ2-7	13	NA	TGTGCCAGCAGCTTGGACAGGGGTGACGAGCAGTACTTC	CASSLDRGDEQYF
TRBV23-1	TRBD2	TRBJ2-3	14	NA	TGCGCCAGGCCTCGGGGGGGGGCAGGAGATACGCAGTATTTT	CARPRGGAGDTQYF
TRBV7-9	NA	TRBJ1-1	15	NA	TGTGCCAGCAGCCCCCCAGGGTATTCGTCCACTGAAGCTTTCTTT	CASSPPGYSSTEAFF
TRBV10-3	TRBD2	TRBJ2-1	13	few	TGTGCCATCAGGGGGGGGACTAGCGATGAGCAGTTCTTC	CAIRGGTSDEQFF
TRBV13	TRBD1	TRBJ1-3	14	once	TGTGCCAGCAGCTCCACGGGACAGGGGAACACCATATATTTT	CASSSTGQGNTIYF
TRBV18	TRBD2	TRBJ2-7	16	NA	TGTGCCAGCTCACTTTTGAGCGGGACGAGCTCCTACGAGCAGTACTTC	CASSLLSGTSSYEQYF
TRBV3-1/TRBV3-2	NA	TRBJ2-1	18	NA	TGTGCCAGCAGCCAAGACCTGGTCAGGGACACTCACTACAATGAGCAGTTCTTC	CASSQDLVRDTHYNEQFF
TRBV29-1	NA	TRBJ2-3	15	NA	TGCAGCGTTTTGTCGGTCAGAGGCCTCACAGATACGCAGTATTTT	CSVLSVRGLTDTQYF
TRBV19	TRBD2	TRBJ2-2	16	NA	TGTGCCACTGAAACTAGCGGGGGCCCCAATGCCGGGGAGCTGTTTTTT	CATETSGGPNAGELFF
TRBV4-1	NA	TRBJ1-1	15	NA	TGCGCCAGCAGCCAAGAGCAGGGAATGAACACTGAAGCTTTCTTT	CASSQEQGMNTEAFF
TRBV18	NA	TRBJ1-2	13	NA	TGTGCCAGCTCATCAGGTCCCTCTGAGGGCTACACCTTC	CASSSGPSEGYTF
TRBV3-1/TRBV3-2	TRBD2	TRBJ2-3	15	NA	TGTGCCAGCAGCCCGATCGGGAGGGCCGCAGATACGCAGTATTTT	CASSPIGRAADTQYF
TRBV6-5	NA	TRBJ1-1	14	NA	TGTGCCAGCAGTTCACCGGGGGGCGGGACTGAAGCTTTCTTT	CASSSPGGGTEAFF
TRBV7-3	NA	TRBJ1-3	15	NA	TGTGCCAGCAGCTTAGCGGGGGGAACTGGAAACACCATATATTTT	CASSLAGGTGNTIYF
TRBV11-3	NA	TRBJ2-5	13	NA	TGTGCCAGCAGCCCCCCGTACCAAGAGACCCAGTACTTC	CASSPPYQETQYF
TRBV5-1	TRBD2	TRBJ2-6	18	few	TGCGCCAGCAGCCTAATGACTAGCGGGGGTTCTGGGGCCAACGTCCTGACTTTC	CASSLMTSGGSGANVLTF
TRBV27	TRBD1	TRBJ1-5	12	once	TGTGCCAGCAGAGGGGGCGAACAGCCCCAGCATTTT	CASRGGEQPQHF
TRBV6-2/TRBV6-3	NA	TRBJ2-7	15	NA	TGTGCCAGCAGTCCCACCGCGGGACAGAACTACGAGCAGTACTTC	CASSPTAGQNYEQYF
TRBV5-1	TRBD1	TRBJ1-1	20	NA	TGCGCCAGCAGCCCAGCCTCGACAGGGCCTGGGCCAATCATGAACACTGAAGCTTTCTTT	CASSPASTGPGPIMNTEAFF
TRBV28	NA	TRBJ2-3	12	NA	TGTGCCAGCAGTCCGCAGATTCCTACGCAGTATTTT	CASSPQIPTQYF
TRBV24-1	TRBD1	TRBJ1-4	15	NA	TGTGCCACCAGTGACCCGGGACAGGGTAGCGAAAAACTGTTTTTT	CATSDPGQGSEKLFF
TRBV2	NA	TRBJ1-1	12	NA	TGTGCCAGCAGTGCAGGGACACCCGAAGCTTTCTTT	CASSAGTPEAFF
TRBV30	NA	TRBJ1-3	16	NA	TGTGCCTGGAGTGCCGGACAGCATGGCTCTGGAAACACCATATATTTT	CAWSAGQHGSGNTIYF
TRBV6-5	NA	TRBJ1-5	14	NA	TGTGCCAGCAGTTACTCGCGGCAGTATCAGCCCCAGCATTTT	CASSYSRQYQPQHF
TRBV30	NA	TRBJ1-1	14	NA	TGTGCCTGGATAGAGCGAATAGCTCGCGGGGGAGCTTTCTTT	CAWIERIARGGAFF
TRBV6-2/TRBV6-3	NA	TRBJ2-7	14	NA	TGTGCCAGCAGTTACCAGGACTGGCCCTACGAGCAGTACTTC	CASSYQDWPYEQYF
TRBV6-5	NA	TRBJ1-6	14	NA	TGTGCCAGCAGTTATTCGGTCCGTAATTCACCCCTCCACTTT	CASSYSVRNSPLHF
TRBV10-3	TRBD1	TRBJ2-5	14	NA	TGTGCCATCAGACCGACAGGGGGAGGAGAGACCCAGTACTTC	CAIRPTGGGETQYF
TRBV30	NA	TRBJ1-5	15	NA	TGTGCCTGGAGTGTCGGCAGGGGAAGCAATCAGCCCCAGCATTTT	CAWSVGRGSNQPQHF
TRBV6-2/TRBV6-3	NA	TRBJ1-2	11	NA	TGTGCCAGCAGATACCTCTATGGCTACACCTTC	CASRYLYGYTF
TRBV2	NA	TRBJ2-7	12	NA	TGTGCCAGCAGTGGGCAGTCCTACGAGCAGTACTTC	CASSGQSYEQYF
TRBV29-1	TRBD1	TRBJ1-5	14	few	TGCAGCGCCCGTGAGCAGGGGGTCAATCAGCCCCAGCATTTT	CSAREQGVNQPQHF
TRBV7-3	NA	TRBJ2-3	14	NA	TGTGCCAGCAGCTCGGGGGACTCTTATGCTACGCAGTATTTT	CASSSGDSYATQYF
TRBV25-1	NA	TRBJ1-2	15	NA	TGTGCCAGCAGTGAACGGACGACAGGCCCCTATGGCTACACCTTC	CASSERTTGPYGYTF
TRBV13	TRBD1	TRBJ2-2	16	NA	TGTGCCAGCAGCTTACCGGGACAGGGGAACACCGGGGAGCTGTTTTTT	CASSLPGQGNTGELFF
TRBV7-8	NA	TRBJ1-1	13	NA	TGTGCCAGCAGCCGTAAGTCCAGGGCTGAAGCTTTCTTT	CASSRKSRAEAFF
TRBV6-5	NA	TRBJ2-5	14	NA	TGTGCCAGCAGTAACAGGAGTCCCCCGGAGACCCAGTACTTC	CASSNRSPPETQYF